Reported below is one T cell receptor beta chain. Its antigen is still unknown. TCRdb's table, derived via immunoSEQ multiplex PCR, lists solely in-frame clones and lacks some. The profile covers about 180,000 clones, with 85% appearing a single time and about 16% taken by the ten largest. This sample was taken from a study of cytomegalovirus exposure and HLA in healthy donors. Study conclusions and caveats: Reports described diagnosis of cytomegalovirus status by the classifier as highly specific and sensitive. A few CMV-associated chains proved CMV antigen-specific in vitro. Overall, some 160 TCR beta chains were annotated as cytomegalovirus-associated.

This CDR3 contains 15 residues. CDR1 SNHLY and CDR2 FYNNEI come from the germline V gene. Unmatched junction bases numbered 4, after V lost 1 base and J lost 7 bases. The V call is TRBV2, the J call TRBJ2-2, with 9 nucleotides matching TRBD1. The sequenced sample consisted of PBMCs. This TCR was recovered from a man younger than 35 in good health and CMV-seropositive. CDR3 DNA: TGTGCCAGCAGTGAAGTGGGGACAGGGCTCGGGGAGCTGTTTTTT. Its protein is CASSEVGTGLGELFF.